The 9 T cell receptor beta chains below all came from one sample that was sequenced in a study of blood T cells in healthy people across ages. Sample-barcoded 5' priming and a J-beta primer mix drove a second PCR of about 6 to 12 cycles. TCRdb redid the calling of the 5' RACE reads with MiXCR, one entry per CDR3 protein. The sample lists 730,000 or so distinct CDR3 sequences, roughly 41% seen once, with 20% to 25% in the top ten. The sequenced material came from blood. These receptors all come from an older woman in good health.

This clonotype showed up just a few times. The J gene is TRBJ2-7, the V gene TRBV12-3 or TRBV12-4, with TRBD2 matching over 11 bases. This CDR3 contains 15 residues. V dropped 6 bases and J dropped 0; count of bases not matched to a gene: 4. DNA of the CDR3: TGTGCCAGCAGCTCGACTAGCGGGATCTCCTACGAGCAGTACTTC. Encoded protein: CASSSTSGISYEQYF.

This clonotype was picked up a small number of times. The chain uses TRBV29-1 and TRBJ1-1, with D perhaps matching TRBD1 (5 bases). The CDR3 is made up of 13 amino acids. V gave up 6 bases and J gave up 1 base, with 12 bases separating them. The germline V gene encodes CDR1 SQVTM and CDR2 ANQGSEA. This CDR3 is CSVHIGQNTEAFF. CDR3 DNA sequence: TGCAGCGTCCATATAGGACAGAACACTGAAGCTTTCTTT.

The chain couples TRBV20-1 to TRBJ2-1; D gene ambiguous. Near its end, the DNA agrees better with TRBJ2-7, so the J call may be wrong. Germline CDR1 is DFQATT and CDR2 is SNEGSKA (reference sequence). This CDR3 has 13 residues. CDR3 amino acids: CSASPRRVNEQYF. CDR3 bases: TGCAGTGCTAGTCCGCGGCGAGTCAATGAGCAGTACTTC.

The rearrangement uses TRBV7-2 and TRBJ2-1; 8 bases are a match to TRBD2. Germline V gives CDR1 SGHTA, CDR2 FQGNSA. V lost 4 bases to trimming and J lost 1 base; unmatched junction nucleotides: 6. The CDR3 is 16 residues long. CDR3 sequence (DNA): TGTGCCAGCAGCTCGCGAGCGGGAGAGTCCTACAATGAGCAGTTCTTC. This codes for CASSSRAGESYNEQFF.

Concerning this clonotype itself: This could be a read error, since a much larger clone is one nucleotide away. The chain uses TRBV7-3 and TRBJ2-3; D unresolved. In germline, CDR1 is SGHTA, CDR2 FQGTGA. This CDR3 is built from 13 residues. This CDR3 is CASSLTRTDMQYF. CDR3 nucleotide sequence: TGTGCCAGCAGCTTAACGAGAACAGATATGCAGTATTTT.

The rearrangement uses TRBV11-2 and TRBJ2-1; 7 nucleotides align to TRBD2. Per the germline V gene, CDR1 is SGHAT and CDR2 is FQNNGV. V trimming: 5 bases; J trimming: 8 bases; junction bases outside the gene matches: 9. The CDR3 is made up of 14 amino acids. CDR3 residues: CASSPREAVYEQFF. The CDR3, as DNA: TGTGCCAGCAGCCCCCGGGAGGCGGTTTATGAGCAGTTCTTC. Drawing the rest from reference TRBV11-2 and TRBJ2-1, the complete variable domain is EAGVAQSPRYKIIEKRQSVAFWCNPISGHATLYWYQQILGQGPKLLIQFQNNGVVDDSQLPKDRFSAERLKGVDSTLKIQPAKLEDSAVYLCASSPREAVYEQFFGPGTRLTVL.

This rearrangement joins TRBV5-1 to TRBJ2-5, with TRBD1 as a possible D gene (7 bases). This CDR3 contains 16 residues. Germline lookup yields CDR1 SGHRS and CDR2 YFSETQ. The V gene lost 5 bases and the J gene lost 4 bases, with 21 bases spanning the gap. DNA of the CDR3: TGCGCCAGCAGGCCCTCGATGCAGGGGGGCCCAGAGACCCAGTACTTC. Encoded protein: CASRPSMQGGPETQYF. The whole variable domain, filled in from reference TRBV5-1 and TRBJ2-5, reads KAGVTQTPRYLIKTRGQQVTLSCSPISGHRSVSWYQQTPGQGLQFLFEYFSETQRNKGNFPGRFSGRQFSNSRSEMNVSTLELGDSALYLCASRPSMQGGPETQYFGPGTRLLVL.

The V call is TRBV11-2, the J call TRBJ1-4, with D possibly TRBD1 on 6 matching bases. The germline V gene encodes CDR1 SGHAT and CDR2 FQNNGV. The CDR3 runs to 14 residues. Trimming shortened V by 5 bases and J by 8 bases, and 15 bases separated the two germline ends. The CDR3 spells CASSASTGSEKLFF. CDR3 coding DNA: TGTGCCAGCAGCGCCTCAACAGGGTCCGAAAAACTGTTTTTT.

This chain uses TRBV20-1 with TRBJ1-2; D unclear. Germline CDR1 is DFQATT and CDR2 is SNEGSKA (reference sequence). The CDR3 has 11 residues. The CDR3 is CSAGVGYGYTF. The CDR3 bases are TGCAGCGCAGGTGTAGGCTATGGCTACACCTTC.